The T cell receptor (beta chain) under discussion was sequenced for a study of beta chain features in type 1 diabetes. Study details: Sorted cell examination encompassed about 110 million cells across all samples.

Notes on this clone: Its matching antigen is unknown.

Overall study results and limits: PCR might pick shorter templates more often, in the same way for patients and controls. Possibly, sequencing cDNA over-represented cells that had high TCR expression levels. Moderately but significantly shorter TCRB CDR3s were found in Type 1 diabetes patients in all four CD4+ subsets.

Expressed TCRB transcripts were sequenced because the isolated RNA had all been reverse transcribed beforehand. Method: immunoSEQ multiplex PCR; TCRdb's copy keeps in-frame clones and lacks some. The sample has under 850,000 clones; roughly 12% are singletons. The TCR sequence derives from a man aged 18 to 35 with type 1 diabetes. The sample was naive CD4+ T cells from blood.

For the CDR3, the DNA is TGTGCCAGCAGCGTAGTAAGGGACAGGGAAGGCTACACCTTC. It yields the protein CASSVVRDREGYTF. The rearrangement uses TRBV9 and TRBJ1-2; 9 bases fit TRBD1. The CDR3 sequence is 14 residues long. Trimming at V came to 0 bases and at J to 8 bases, leaving 5 bases not matched to a gene. The germline V gene encodes CDR1 SGDLS and CDR2 YYNGEE.